This T cell receptor (beta chain) is drawn from a study of T cell responses to AZD1222 COVID-19 vaccine. Study-level points and caveats: The donor cohort was predominantly white British with a female majority, and clonal diversity may have been underestimated. Baseline testing showed seropositivity in only six AZD1222 recipients. In all cases, repertoires were sampled only after the peak T cell response.

Pooled in the analysis were second doses at about 4 or about 12 weeks. Comment on this clone: The antigen remains undetermined.

The protocol was immunoSEQ multiplex PCR, while the TCRdb copy is restricted to in-frame clones and leaves out a portion. The sample lists 110,000 or so clones, around 89% occurring once. CDR3 length equals 15 residues. CDR1 and CDR2 from the germline V gene are SGHVS and FQNEAQ. V lost 2 bases, J lost 2 bases, and 4 bases stayed unmatched. The chain recombines TRBV7-8 with TRBJ2-7, with 9 positions matching TRBD2. The clonotype originates from an adult who received the AZD1222 COVID-19 vaccine. The source was peripheral blood, collected 28 days after the second AZD1222 dose. This chain's CDR3 is CASSLWREGPYEQYF. CDR3 sequence (DNA): TGTGCCAGCAGCTTATGGCGGGAGGGACCCTACGAGCAGTACTTC.